The TCR beta chain described here comes from a study of T cell changes during pregnancy in multiple sclerosis. In germline, CDR1 is SGHTA, CDR2 FQGNSA. The ends were cut back, 4 bases at V and 7 bases at J, with 20 bases in the middle. The CDR3 has 16 amino acids. This clone was seen a handful of times. Profiling relied on immunoSEQ multiplex PCR, and the TCRdb table lists in-frame clones only, not all of them. The sample has tens of thousands of clones, 92% seen once; the top ten hold 0.75% to 1%. The chain couples TRBV7-2 to TRBJ1-3; D is undetermined. The sample here was peripheral blood, taken after pregnancy. The receptor comes from a female donor with multiple sclerosis, enrolled in a pregnancy study. The CDR3 loop is CASSSSAALPRNTIYF. CDR3 nucleotides: TGTGCCAGCAGCTCCTCCGCGGCTCTCCCGAGGAACACCATATATTTT.